The rows below give T cell receptor beta chains drawn from one sample of a study of blood T cell repertoires in COVID-19. Some clones are missing from TCRdb's copy, which holds only in-frame ones; the method was immunoSEQ multiplex PCR. The sample holds under 65,000 clones, about 93% seen once. Specimen: peripheral blood. The receptors stem from a man at least 80 years old with acute or convalescent COVID-19. The CDR3 runs from the conserved cysteine through the conserved F or W. A D gene is named only where the DNA matches it firmly. Clone size is given for some rows only: seen once, a few or many times, or a class if the clone is expanded.

V gene	D gene	J gene	clone size	CDR3 DNA	CDR3 protein
TRBV27	NA	TRBJ2-3	NA	TGTGCCAGCAGTTTAAATCCAGGGGCCACCACAGATACGCAGTATTTT	CASSLNPGATTDTQYF
TRBV21-1	NA	TRBJ1-1	NA	TGTGCCAGCAGCAAAAAGAACAGTTTGAACACTGAAGCTTTCTTT	CASSKKNSLNTEAFF
TRBV4-2	NA	TRBJ2-1	NA	TGTGCCAGCAGCCTGCAGGGCCATGAGCAGTTCTTC	CASSLQGHEQFF
TRBV19	NA	TRBJ1-5	NA	TGTGCCAGTAGTAGGAGCGACAATCAGCCCCAGCATTTT	CASSRSDNQPQHF
TRBV5-6	NA	TRBJ1-3	NA	TGTGCCAGCAGCTTCCTGAGTGGAAACACCATATATTTT	CASSFLSGNTIYF
TRBV9	NA	TRBJ2-5	NA	TGTGCCAGCAGCGTAGAGCCCCGAGGGGAGACCCAGTACTTC	CASSVEPRGETQYF
TRBV6-5	NA	TRBJ2-1	NA	TGTGCCAGCAGTCAGCGAACGGGGATGGACAATGAGCAGTTCTTC	CASSQRTGMDNEQFF
TRBV6-6	NA	TRBJ1-4	NA	TGTGCCAGCAGCCGTGAGAGAACTAATGAAAAACTGTTTTTT	CASSRERTNEKLFF
TRBV24-1	TRBD1	TRBJ2-2	NA	TGTGCCACCGGACAGGGGCCCGGGGAGCTGTTTTTT	CATGQGPGELFF
TRBV28	NA	TRBJ1-3	once	TGTGCCAGCAGCGGAGGGTCCCTCACTGGAAACACCATATATTTT	CASSGGSLTGNTIYF
TRBV25-1	TRBD2	TRBJ2-5	NA	TGTGCCAGCAGTGGAACGGGGGGGGCCGGTAAGACCCAGTACTTC	CASSGTGGAGKTQYF